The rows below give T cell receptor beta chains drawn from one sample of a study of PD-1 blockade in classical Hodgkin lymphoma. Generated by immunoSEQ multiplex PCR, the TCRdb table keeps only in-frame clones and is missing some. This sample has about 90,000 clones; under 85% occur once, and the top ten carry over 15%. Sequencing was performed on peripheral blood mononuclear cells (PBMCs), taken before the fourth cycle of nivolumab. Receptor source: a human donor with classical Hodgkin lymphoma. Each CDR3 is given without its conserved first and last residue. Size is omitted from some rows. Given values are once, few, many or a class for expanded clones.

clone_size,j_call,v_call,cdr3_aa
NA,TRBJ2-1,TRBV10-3,AISESQQGDNEQF
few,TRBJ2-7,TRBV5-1,ASKRLAGTDEQY
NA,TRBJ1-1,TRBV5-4,ASSSEEGTTEAF
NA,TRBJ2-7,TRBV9,ASSVGGTSGAYEQY
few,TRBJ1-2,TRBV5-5,ASSQQGVYGYT
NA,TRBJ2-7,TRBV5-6,ASSFGLPGEQY
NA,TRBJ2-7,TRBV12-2,ASRFHNPLAGVFSYEQY
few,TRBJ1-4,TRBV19,ASSIVFNEKLF
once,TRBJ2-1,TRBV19,ASSIDKSARYNEQF
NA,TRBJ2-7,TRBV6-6,ASSPGAYEQY
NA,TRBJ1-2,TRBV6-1,ASSEFRGGLSTNYGYT
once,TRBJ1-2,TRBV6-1,ASSEAGGGRGYT
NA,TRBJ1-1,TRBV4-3,ASSQDRNTEAF
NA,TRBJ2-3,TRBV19,ASSILGAPTDTQY
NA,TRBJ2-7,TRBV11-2,ASGRLRPYEQY
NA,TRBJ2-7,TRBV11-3,ASSLRQGYEQY
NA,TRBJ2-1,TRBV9,ASSVESGGHNEQF
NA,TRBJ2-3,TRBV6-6,ASSNTGGADTQY
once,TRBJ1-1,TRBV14,ASSQDLDTNTEAF
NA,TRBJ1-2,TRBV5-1,ASSPLGLRGYT
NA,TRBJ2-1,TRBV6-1,ASSEVFWSSGSDEQF
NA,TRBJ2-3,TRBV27,ASSFSRTDTQY
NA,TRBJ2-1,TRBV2,ASSEGALALSSYNEQF
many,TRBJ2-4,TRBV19,ASSYLGAKNIQY
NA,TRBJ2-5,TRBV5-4,ASSSGGNRQETQY
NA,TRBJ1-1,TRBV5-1,ASSFPGTGSEAF
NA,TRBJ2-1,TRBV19,ASSDGFTYNEQF
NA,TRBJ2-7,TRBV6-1,ASRDLAGGSYEQY
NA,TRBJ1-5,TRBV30,AWSGQLNQPQH
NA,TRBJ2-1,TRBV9,ASSVGDTEYNEQF
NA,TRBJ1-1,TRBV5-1,ASSHSNGNTEAF
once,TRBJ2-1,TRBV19,ASSGLAGNNEQF
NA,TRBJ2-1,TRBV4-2,ASSHSTGTSPNEQF
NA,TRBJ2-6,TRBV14,ASSRVGGANVLT
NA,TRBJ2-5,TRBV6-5,ASSYSGTGDETQY
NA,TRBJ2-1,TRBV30,AWSVQGNEQF
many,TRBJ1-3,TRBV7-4,ASSARQGKSGNTIY
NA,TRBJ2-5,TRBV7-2,ASSFWGSETQY
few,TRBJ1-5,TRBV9,ASSYHDSHNQPQH
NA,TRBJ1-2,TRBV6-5,ASTRLPGTGHGYT
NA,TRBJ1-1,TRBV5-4,ASSPTQDRDTEAF
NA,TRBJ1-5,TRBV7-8,ARGIESWGNQPQH
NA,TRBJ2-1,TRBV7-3,ASSLPGTSSYNEQF
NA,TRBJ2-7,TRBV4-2,ASSHFPSRLAGTIPYEQY
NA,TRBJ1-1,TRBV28,ASSVPGQGGTEAF
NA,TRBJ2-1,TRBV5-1,ASTVGGTHNEQF
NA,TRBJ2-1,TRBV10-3,AINPGTGYNEQF
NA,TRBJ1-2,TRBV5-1,ASSSDRGLSGYT
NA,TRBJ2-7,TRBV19,ASSLGQATYEQY
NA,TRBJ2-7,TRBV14,ASSLSSYEQY
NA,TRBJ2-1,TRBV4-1,ASSQVPGVDYNEQF
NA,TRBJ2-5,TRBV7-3,ASSLNGGRALGETQY
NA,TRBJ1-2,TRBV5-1,ASSWGTANYGYT
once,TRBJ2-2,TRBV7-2,ASSLDAGELF
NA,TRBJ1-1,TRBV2,ASKPLGSMNTEAF
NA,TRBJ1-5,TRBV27,ASSLFGGQPQH
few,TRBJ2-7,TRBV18,ASSPQGAGVEQY
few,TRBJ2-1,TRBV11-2,ASIPDSTYNEQF
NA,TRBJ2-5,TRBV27,ASSRGPGETQY